This paragraph reports one T cell receptor (beta chain). Repertoires were generated with immunoSEQ multiplex PCR, while TCRdb's copy carries only in-frame clones and drops some. Of approximately 120,000 clones listed, roughly 69% are singletons. These data come from a study of blood T cell repertoires in COVID-19. Looking at the study overall: Collection of acute and convalescent COVID-19 samples took place in the United States, Italy and Spain. PBMCs, B-cell-depleted T cells, or T cells were the source of the cDNA or gDNA that made up the material.

There are 15 residues in the CDR3. The junction had 5 bases not matched to a gene; V was cut back by 2 bases and J by 7 bases. The germline gives CDR1 ENHRY, CDR2 SYGVKD. The chain carries TRBV10-3 and TRBJ1-6, with 7 bases that match TRBD1. The source material was peripheral blood. This receptor was identified in a woman in her sixties or seventies with acute or convalescent COVID-19. The DNA of the CDR3 is TGTGCCATCAGTGAGCGGACAGGCGGGAATTCACCCCTCCACTTT. It translates to CAISERTGGNSPLHF.